Presented here are 23 T cell receptor beta chains from one specimen sequenced in a study of T cells in Graves' hyperthyroidism and ophthalmopathy. RNA transcripts provided the source from which TCR beta CDR3 regions were amplified. First-round RT-PCR with HTBI primers amplified the TCR CDR3 region. MiXCR was run by TCRdb on the multiplex PCR reads, yielding one entry per CDR3 protein. The sample includes about 290,000 distinct CDR3 sequences, about 13% of them seen just once. Sequenced input: blood. The source of these receptors is a woman in her forties with Graves' hyperthyroidism.

This clonotype was seen at least ten times. This chain connects TRBV5-1 to TRBJ2-3, with 8 nucleotides matching TRBD1. The CDR3 contains 16 residues. The V and J ends lost 5 bases and 2 bases, in that order; junction bases with no gene match: 10. CDR1 is SGHRS, CDR2 YFSETQ, per germline. The DNA of the CDR3 is TGCGCCAGCAGAAGTGAACAGGGGGGTATCACAGATACGCAGTATTTT. It yields the protein CASRSEQGGITDTQYF.

Concerning this clonotype itself: One base away lies a much larger clone, so this may be a sequencing read error. The chain links TRBV12-3 or TRBV12-4 to TRBJ1-1; maybe TRBD1 (5 bases). This CDR3 contains 15 residues. The CDR3 nucleotides read TGTGCCAGCAGTTTGACAGAATATAAGAACGCTGAAGCTTTCTTT. Residues: CASSLTEYKNAEAFF.

This clonotype is a singleton in its sample. The chain links TRBV11-2 to TRBJ2-7; tentatively, D is TRBD2 (6 bases). CDR1 and CDR2 from the germline V gene are SGHAT and FQNNGV. The CDR3 is 12 residues long. V was clipped by 11 bases and J by 3 bases, with 14 bases between them. The CDR3 DNA is TGTGCCTCCCTTGGGGGGAGCTACGAGCAGTACTTC. It is translated as CASLGGSYEQYF.

The V and J genes are TRBV12-3 or TRBV12-4 and TRBJ2-7, with 9 bases aligning to TRBD2. V shed 2 bases and J 2 bases; nucleotides not matched to a gene: 4. The CDR3 runs 15 residues. CDR3 sequence: CASSLYAGGPYEQYF. In nucleotides, the CDR3 is TGTGCCAGCAGTTTATACGCGGGAGGGCCCTACGAGCAGTACTTC.

This clonotype occurred many times. V and J are TRBV7-2 and TRBJ2-7; TRBD1 might be the D (5 bases). V was pared by 6 bases and J by 0 bases, with 12 bases between. Germline CDR1 reads SGHTA; CDR2 reads FQGNSA. This CDR3 spans 14 amino acids. The CDR3 bases are TGTGCCAGCAGTCCTCAGGGTAGCTCCTACGAGCAGTACTTC. Its protein is CASSPQGSSYEQYF.

This clonotype was counted only a few times. J is TRBJ2-1 and V is TRBV29-1; 12 bases agree with TRBD2. With 6 bases clipped from V and 9 bases from J, the junction kept 12 bases outside the gene matches. The germline V gene has CDR1 SQVTM and CDR2 ANQGSEA. CDR3 size: 15 residues. The CDR3 nucleotides read TGCAGCGTGGAAACTAGCGGGAGGAAGGAAGGTGAGCAGTTCTTC. Its translation: CSVETSGRKEGEQFF.

This chain connects TRBV4-1 to TRBJ1-1; unclear D gene. Germline CDR1 and CDR2: MGHRA and YSYEKL. This CDR3 comprises 15 residues. Between the trimmed V and J ends, which lost 0 bases and 3 bases, there was a span of 11 bases. DNA for the CDR3: TGCGCCAGCAGCCAAGATGGTTACGGGGACACTGAAGCTTTCTTT. Protein: CASSQDGYGDTEAFF.

This clonotype was recorded once. The rearrangement joins TRBV19 to TRBJ2-2, with D perhaps given as TRBD1 or TRBD2 (6 bases each). The CDR3 is 14 residues long. Germline V gives CDR1 LNHDA, CDR2 SQIVND (reference sequence). V shed 3 bases and J shed 6 bases, with 11 bases lying between them. The CDR3, as DNA: TGTGCCAGTAGTATTTTGGAGGGGGCCGGGGAGCTGTTTTTT. As protein: CASSILEGAGELFF.

This clonotype occurred many times. V gene TRBV6-1 combines with J gene TRBJ2-7; possibly TRBD1 for D (5 bases). The V gene's germline CDR1 is MNHNS and CDR2 SASEGT. V lost 11 bases and J lost 3, with 17 bases in between. This CDR3 comprises 13 residues. For the CDR3, the DNA is TGTGCCTCACAACCGAACCAGGGCTACGAGCAGTACTTC. Amino acid sequence: CASQPNQGYEQYF.

This clonotype was detected many times. This chain uses TRBV20-1 with TRBJ1-4; 9 bases are shared with TRBD1. Germline values: CDR1 DFQATT, CDR2 SNEGSKA (reference sequence). Trimming cost V 6 bases and J 5 bases; bases outside gene matches: 10. This CDR3 region has 15 residues. The CDR3 DNA follows: TGCAGTGCCCCTCCCGGGGGGACAGGGAATGAAAAACTGTTTTTT. The encoded protein is CSAPPGGTGNEKLFF.

The sample holds many counts of this clonotype. The chain carries TRBV20-1 and TRBJ1-6; possibly TRBD1 for D (5 bases). With 2 bases removed from V and 5 bases from J, the gap between germline ends came to 7 bases. Germline CDR1 DFQATT, CDR2 SNEGSKA (reference sequence). CDR3 size: 13 residues. In DNA form, the CDR3 reads TGCAGTGCTAGAAGCAGGGATAATTCACCCCTCCACTTT. Translation gives CSARSRDNSPLHF.

This clonotype was seen just once. The chain carries TRBV19 and TRBJ2-5, with TRBD2 as a possible D gene (6 bases). V was pared by 5 bases and J by 1 base, with 20 bases between. From germline, CDR1 is LNHDA and CDR2 SQIVND (reference sequence). The CDR3 contains 17 residues. The CDR3 loop is CASSPRGIAAIQETQYF. As DNA, the CDR3 is TGTGCCAGTAGTCCCCGGGGGATAGCGGCTATCCAAGAGACCCAGTACTTC. The whole variable domain, filled in from reference TRBV19 and TRBJ2-5, reads DGGITQSPKYLFRKEGQNVTLSCEQNLNHDAMYWYRQDPGQGLRLIYYSQIVNDFQKGDIAEGYSVSREKKESFPLTVTSAQKNPTAFYLCASSPRGIAAIQETQYFGPGTRLLVL.

The chain links TRBV10-3 to TRBJ2-3, with D perhaps matching TRBD1 or TRBD2 (6 bases each). The CDR3 runs 14 residues. Germline V CDR1 and CDR2: ENHRY, SYGVKD. V dropped 6 bases and J dropped 5 bases, with 15 bases sitting between them. The CDR3 DNA sequence: TGTGCCATCAGCCTACAGGGAGGAAAAGATACGCAGTATTTT. It codes for CAISLQGGKDTQYF.

The chain couples TRBV12-3 or TRBV12-4 to TRBJ1-1; 7 nucleotides line up with TRBD1. The length of the CDR3 is 15 residues. V shed 5 bases and J 7 bases; nucleotides not matched to a gene: 13. CDR3 sequence (DNA): TGTGCCAGCAGTGGCCGGACTCAGGGGGGTGTTGAAGCTTTCTTT. As protein: CASSGRTQGGVEAFF.

This clonotype occurred many times. In DNA, the CDR3 is TGTGCCACCAGCACGTCCGACCCGGGACAGCCGAACACCGGGGAGCTGTTTTTT. Amino acid sequence: CATSTSDPGQPNTGELFF. V is TRBV15 and J is TRBJ2-2; 7 bases match TRBD1. This CDR3 region has 18 residues. V gave up 4 bases and J gave up 0 bases; unmatched junction bases: 11. Germline V CDR1 and CDR2: LNHNV, YYDKDF (reference sequence).

This clonotype appeared many times. The chain is built from TRBV20-1 and TRBJ2-3; D might be TRBD2 (5 bases). CDR1 and CDR2 (germline): DFQATT, SNEGSKA (reference sequence). The V end was cut by 0 bases, the J end by 0 bases, with 10 bases between. The CDR3 totals 15 residues. The CDR3 sequence: CSARDLARSTDTQYF. CDR3 DNA sequence: TGCAGTGCTAGAGATCTAGCTAGAAGCACAGATACGCAGTATTTT.

The CDR3 DNA sequence: TGTGCCAGCAGTGACGGGACAAGGACCATTTTCGAGACCCAGTACTTC. Amino acid sequence: CASSDGTRTIFETQYF. V gene TRBV6-1 combines with J gene TRBJ2-5, with D possibly matching TRBD1 (6 bases). Germline values: CDR1 MNHNS, CDR2 SASEGT. The CDR3 runs to 16 residues. Trimming shortened V by 3 bases and J by 5 bases, and 19 bases separated the two germline ends.

The chain combines TRBV10-2 with TRBJ2-3; 14 nucleotides line up with TRBD2. Germline V gene lookup returns CDR1 WSHSY and CDR2 SAAADI. Germline trimming cut 8 bases from V and 3 bases from J; bases unmatched to any gene: 7. This CDR3 comprises 16 residues. CDR3 amino acids: CASGGLAGGGTDTQYF. In DNA form, the CDR3 reads TGCGCCAGCGGCGGACTAGCGGGAGGCGGAACAGATACGCAGTATTTT.

This clonotype was seen ten or more times. This chain connects TRBV11-2 to TRBJ1-1, with TRBD1 as a possible D gene (6 bases). The CDR3 length is 15 residues. Per the germline V gene, CDR1 is SGHAT and CDR2 is FQNNGV. With 5 bases removed from V and 4 bases from J, the gap between germline ends came to 17 bases. The CDR3 here is CASSRNGGLGTEAFF. As DNA, the CDR3 is TGTGCCAGCAGCCGCAACGGGGGGCTAGGCACTGAAGCTTTCTTT.

Ten or more counts support this clonotype. The chain is built from TRBV28 and TRBJ1-4, with a possible D match to TRBD1 (6 bases). The CDR3 length is 15 residues. V dropped 8 bases and J dropped 6 bases, with 19 bases sitting between them. The germline V gene encodes CDR1 MDHEN and CDR2 SYDVKM. DNA of the CDR3: TGTGCCAGCGCCATTGGGGGCGGGGATCATGAAAAACTGTTTTTT. Translation gives CASAIGGGDHEKLFF.

This clonotype was detected ten times or more. The chain has TRBV10-3 and TRBJ2-2; no definite D call. Trimming took 0 bases from V and 6 from J, leaving 8 bases between them. The CDR3 is made up of 14 amino acids. From germline, CDR1 is ENHRY and CDR2 SYGVKD. The CDR3 loop is CAISESHVPGELFF. The CDR3, as DNA: TGTGCCATCAGTGAGTCGCATGTACCCGGGGAGCTGTTTTTT.

This clonotype was recorded at least ten times. This rearrangement joins TRBV2 to TRBJ2-3, with TRBD2 matching 10 bases. The germline V gene has CDR1 SNHLY and CDR2 FYNNEI. The CDR3 covers 17 residues. Unmatched junction bases numbered 5, after V lost 0 bases and J lost 2 bases. CDR3 sequence reads: CASSEAGTSEPTDTQYF. In nucleotides, the CDR3 is TGTGCCAGCAGTGAAGCGGGGACTAGCGAGCCCACAGATACGCAGTATTTT. The full variable domain, rest sourced from reference TRBV2 and TRBJ2-3, is EPEVTQTPSHQVTQMGQEVILRCVPISNHLYFYWYRQILGQKVEFLVSFYNNEISEKSEIFDDQFSVERPDGSNFTLKIRSTKLEDSAMYFCASSEAGTSEPTDTQYFGPGTRLTVL.

This clonotype was counted at least ten times. This chain joins TRBV6-1 and TRBJ2-5, with D unclear. V dropped 7 bases and J dropped 2 bases, with 11 bases sitting between them. Per the germline V gene, CDR1 is MNHNS and CDR2 is SASEGT. CDR3 size: 13 residues. The DNA for the CDR3 is TGTGCCAGCAATGTAGCAGCACAAGAGACCCAGTACTTC. As protein: CASNVAAQETQYF.